This T cell receptor beta chain stems from a study of CD8 T cells in Susac syndrome. With 1 base clipped from V and 4 bases from J, the junction kept 6 bases outside the gene matches. Germline V CDR1 and CDR2: SQVTM, ANQGSEA. This CDR3 has 14 amino acids. Concerning this clonotype itself: As yet, its antigen is unknown.

From blood CD8+ and CD4+ T cells, the TCR beta chain was sequenced. It was negative isolation that provided the CD8+ and CD4+ T cells, whereas TEMRA cells were enriched by FACS. Study findings and constraints: The TCR sequencing and HLA analysis in the study involved a relatively small number of individuals, as the study acknowledged.

RNA in amounts of roughly 0.45 to 1 ug was reverse transcribed with random hexamers. Amplification of TCR beta CDR3 was carried out by immunoSEQ multiplex PCR, which covered 54 Vbeta and 13 Jbeta segments. TCRdb fed the immunoSEQ multiplex PCR reads into MiXCR, producing one record per CDR3 protein. The table has approximately 120,000 distinct CDR3 sequences, about 94% seen once. This rearrangement joins TRBV29-1 to TRBJ1-1; TRBD1 agrees at 7 bases. This TCR came from a human donor in good health. Material for sequencing was CD4+ T cells from PBMCs. CDR3 sequence (DNA): TGCAGCGTTGAAGGTATCAGGGGGGCCACTGAAGCTTTCTTT. Translation: CSVEGIRGATEAFF. Combining the CDR3 with reference TRBV29-1 and TRBJ1-1 gives the whole variable domain SAVISQKPSRDICQRGTSLTIQCQVDSQVTMMFWYRQQPGQSLTLIATANQGSEATYESGFVIDKFPISRPNLTFSTLTVSNMSPEDSSIYLCSVEGIRGATEAFFGQGTRLTVV.